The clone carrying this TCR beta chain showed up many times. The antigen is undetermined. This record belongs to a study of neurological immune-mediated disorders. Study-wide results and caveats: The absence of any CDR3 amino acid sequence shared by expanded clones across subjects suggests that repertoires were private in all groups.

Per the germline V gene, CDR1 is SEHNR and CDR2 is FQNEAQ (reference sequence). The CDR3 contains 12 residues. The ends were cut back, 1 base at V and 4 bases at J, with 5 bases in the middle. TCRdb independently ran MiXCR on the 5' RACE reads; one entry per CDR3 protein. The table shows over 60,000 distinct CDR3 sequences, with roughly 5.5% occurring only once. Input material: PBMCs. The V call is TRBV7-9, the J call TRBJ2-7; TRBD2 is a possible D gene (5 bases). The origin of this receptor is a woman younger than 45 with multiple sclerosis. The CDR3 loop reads CASSLVAYEQYF. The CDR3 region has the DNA TGTGCCAGCAGCTTAGTAGCGTACGAGCAGTACTTC.